A single T cell receptor (beta chain) is shown here with its context. The antigen is unknown. 5'RACE template switching added a universal primer site and UMIs to TCR cDNA. From the 5' RACE reads, TCRdb called clonotypes with MiXCR, one entry per CDR3 protein. The sample has about 320,000 distinct CDR3 sequences; around 4.3% are singletons. This entry is derived from a study of T cells after yellow fever vaccination. Findings of the study overall: Clonotypes found in both CD4 and CD8 compartments made up a small share. Compared with primary, the secondary response was weaker and peaked at day 5, not 15.

The V and J ends lost 4 bases and 7 bases respectively, with 10 bases between them. Looked up from germline, CDR1 is LGHNA and CDR2 is YSLEER. CDR3 length: 12 residues. The sequences come from PBMCs, collected 15 days after the yellow fever booster vaccination. The chain links TRBV4-3 to TRBJ1-2; D is undetermined. This clonotype originated in a man aged 18 to 30 who received the YFV17D yellow fever vaccine. The CDR3 bases are TGCGCCAGCAGCCCCGACGGGCGTGGCTACACCTTC. Its protein product is CASSPDGRGYTF.